The entry below gives a single T cell receptor beta chain sequence along with its context. Antigen: not known. The 5'RACE method, run with constant-segment primers, produced TCR alpha and TCR beta cDNA libraries (carrying sample barcodes and UMIs). TCRdb re-called the 5' RACE reads with MiXCR, one entry per CDR3 protein. The data show around 340,000 distinct CDR3 sequences, around a sixth seen once. This specimen comes from a study of T-cell memory formation after mild COVID-19. General study findings and limits: SARS-CoV-2 specificity of second-wave clones peaking day 37 was unconfirmed. The study found balanced CD4/CD8 in clones contracting day 15 to 85 and a CD4+ lean in later expanders.

Sequencing input: PBMCs or a T cell subset sorted from them (not recorded which). This sequence originates from a man younger than 30 who had mild COVID-19 (a few samples of this study predate the infection). Cell type and time point are not known.

DNA for the CDR3: TGTGCCAGCAGCTCTCCCGGGACAGGGGCCTACGAGCAGTACTTC. It specifies CASSSPGTGAYEQYF. This chain connects TRBV7-9 to TRBJ2-7, with TRBD1 matching over 10 bases. V trimming: 4 bases; J trimming: 2 bases; junction bases outside the gene matches: 5. The length of the CDR3 is 15 residues. In germline, CDR1 is SEHNR, CDR2 FQNEAQ (reference sequence).